This TCR beta chain was captured by sequencing in a study of cytomegalovirus exposure and HLA in healthy donors. Looking at the study overall: Sequencing of about 179 million T cells in an earlier analysis found more than 100 million unique TCR beta sequences.

Concerning this clone itself: Its antigen is undetermined.

Although they were nominally healthy when sampled, donors likely had unrecorded immune exposures. Both 60 Vbeta primers and 13 Jbeta primers went into the PCR. Clones were read by immunoSEQ multiplex PCR, and TCRdb kept only the in-frame ones, dropping some. Found here are 40,000 to 50,000 clones; the top ten clones hold approximately 1.5%. Notes on the study in general: In a later analysis, an Asian-associated ancestry cluster reportedly showed fewer N-insertions than the 666-donor mean. Sequences of the TCR beta chain were said to predict the HLA-A and HLA-B alleles of most subjects accurately.

The CDR3 extends over 15 amino acids. Germline CDR1 reads SGHVS; CDR2 reads FNYEAQ. The V gene lost 1 base and the J gene lost 3 bases, with 11 bases spanning the gap. V and J are TRBV7-6 and TRBJ2-3; D is possibly TRBD1 (5 bases). Sequencing input: PBMCs. This clonotype originated in a man aged 30 to 45 in good health and CMV-seronegative. The CDR3 DNA reads as TGTGCCAGCAGCTTAGAGGGGCTGGGTACAGATACGCAGTATTTT. Protein product: CASSLEGLGTDTQYF.